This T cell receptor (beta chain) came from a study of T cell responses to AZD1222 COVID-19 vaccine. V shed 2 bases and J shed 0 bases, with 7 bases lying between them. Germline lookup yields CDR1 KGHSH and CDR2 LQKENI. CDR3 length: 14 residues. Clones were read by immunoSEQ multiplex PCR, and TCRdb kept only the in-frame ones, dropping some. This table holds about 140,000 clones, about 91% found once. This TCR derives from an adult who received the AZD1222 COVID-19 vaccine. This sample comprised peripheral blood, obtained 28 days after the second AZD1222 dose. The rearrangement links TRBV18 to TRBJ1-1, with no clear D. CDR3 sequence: CASSPVEMNTEAFF. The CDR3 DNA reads TGTGCCAGCTCACCAGTAGAAATGAACACTGAAGCTTTCTTT.